Listed below are T cell receptor beta chains from one sample, sequenced in a study of T cell changes during pregnancy in multiple sclerosis. The data were produced by immunoSEQ multiplex PCR, yet TCRdb's version contains in-frame clones alone and is incomplete. This sample yields about 59,000 clones, of which roughly 94% are seen a single time; less than 3% belongs to the top ten. The sequencing here drew on CD8+ T cells from peripheral blood mononuclear cells, taken after pregnancy. Receptors originate from a female donor with multiple sclerosis, enrolled in a pregnancy study. Both conserved end residues are part of each CDR3. A D gene is named only where the DNA matches it firmly.

d_call	v_call	j_call	cdr3_nt	cdr3_aa
-	TRBV4-1	TRBJ1-1	TGCGCCAGCAGCCACGGCGGAGGGGCGCATATGAACACTGAAGCTTTCTTT	CASSHGGGAHMNTEAFF
TRBD2	TRBV4-1	TRBJ2-1	TGCGCCAGCAGCCAGACGGATTTTAGCGGGGATGAGCAGTTCTTC	CASSQTDFSGDEQFF
-	TRBV28	TRBJ1-1	TGTGCCAGCAGTTTGGGCAGCAGAATTGAAGCTTTCTTT	CASSLGSRIEAFF
TRBD1	TRBV6-6	TRBJ2-7	TGTGCCAGCAGTTACTCTGGGACAGACTCCTACGAGCAGTACTTC	CASSYSGTDSYEQYF
TRBD1	TRBV7-9	TRBJ2-6	TGTGCCAGCAGCTTAGCAGGGCCTTCAGGGGGTCCTGGGGCCAACGTCCTGACTTTC	CASSLAGPSGGPGANVLTF
TRBD1	TRBV27	TRBJ1-2	TGTGCCAGCAGTTCCCGGGACAGCGGAAAAATCTATGGCTACACCTTC	CASSSRDSGKIYGYTF
TRBD1	TRBV2	TRBJ2-7	TGTGCCAGCACCTCGGACAGGGGCTCCTACGAGCAGTACTTC	CASTSDRGSYEQYF
-	TRBV7-6	TRBJ1-1	TGTGCCAGCAGCGACATTTCGACTGAAGCTTTCTTT	CASSDISTEAFF
-	TRBV4-3	TRBJ1-1	TGCGCCAGCAGCCAAGATGAGGGTATTTACACTGAAGCTTTCTTT	CASSQDEGIYTEAFF
TRBD1	TRBV13	TRBJ1-1	TGTGCCAGCAGCGGACAGGGGGCTACTGAAGCTTTCTTT	CASSGQGATEAFF
-	TRBV5-8	TRBJ1-1	TGTGCCAGCAGCACCTCCGCAGGGTATAGGTCGATGGGCACTGAAGCTTTCTTT	CASSTSAGYRSMGTEAFF
TRBD1	TRBV30	TRBJ2-7	TGTGCCTGGAGCACCGGGACAGGGAACGAGCAGTACTTC	CAWSTGTGNEQYF
-	TRBV21-1	TRBJ2-2	TGTGCCAGCAGCAATGAGCGGCTAGCGGGTCCACCTACCGGGGAGCTGTTTTTT	CASSNERLAGPPTGELFF